This TCR beta chain came from a study of blood T cells in healthy people across ages (dated by TCRdb to about 2015). General notes on the study: In model experiments, template switching captured about one uniquely barcoded TCR beta cDNA molecule for every two T cells. The study measured age-related changes in TCR beta repertoire diversity using deep sequencing normalized with unique cDNA molecular identifiers. Four age groups were formed from the donors: young (average about 17 years), middle-aged (approximately 39), aged (roughly 58) and long-lived (more than 75). The study analyzed two additional independent replicas of 1 million unique cDNA reads from the same blood draw for two donors, one aged 18 to 29 and one aged 80 or older. To avoid experimental bias, donors of different ages were distributed randomly across sequencing lanes.

About this clonotype itself: Its recognized antigen is unknown. Base qualities are missing; no much larger clone stands one base away.

Libraries were made using 5' RACE. The instrument was an Illumina HiSeq 2500. A second PCR of about 7 to 12 cycles was run with a J-beta primer mix and a sample-barcoded 5' primer. A template-switch 5' adaptor carrying 12 random nucleotides introduced a unique molecular identifier onto each TCR beta cDNA molecule. At least 3 million CDR3-containing paired-end reads were obtained from each sample. First-strand cDNA synthesis was performed from all RNA using the Mint cDNA synthesis kit, with priming by a TRBC-specific oligonucleotide. Following uracil-DNA glycosylase treatment, all cDNA underwent a first 18-cycle PCR with the universal primers M1SS and BC2_uni_R. Turning to the authors' computational methods: For normalization, 1 million high-quality reads, each with a distinct molecular identifier, were randomly selected from each sample. Reads sharing molecular identifiers were discarded rather than binned into consensus sequences. MiTCR, run with a Q25 quality threshold and the strictest error-elimination algorithm, handled CDR3 identification, clonotype clustering and error correction. A nonparametric unseen species model with Euler transformation was used to estimate a lower bound on total TCR beta diversity. Starting from the raw public reads, TCRdb applied fastp trimming at Q25, assembled clones with MiXCR and retained in-frame beta chains. Identical CDR3 proteins give one entry, which carries the most common genes and DNA. The V and J calls and clone size are TCRdb's, not the authors'. The sample table contains more than 1.4 million distinct CDR3 sequences; only one count was recorded for 42% of them. Roughly 7.9% of the sample rests with the top ten.

V has 0 bases trimmed and J has 3 bases trimmed; junction bases matching no gene number 4. Looking up the germline V gene yields CDR1 SGDLS and CDR2 YYNGEE. The CDR3 goes from the cysteine to the phenylalanine over 16 residues. Just the 48-base CDR3 DNA is kept, in frame starting at base 1. The donors were roughly 40 Caucasian individuals from Russia, aged roughly 6 to 90 years, who were systemically healthy. Each donor gave about 10 milliliters of peripheral blood, drawn into EDTA-treated Vacutainer tubes. Ficoll-Paque density-gradient centrifugation was used to isolate PBMCs, with at least 6 million obtained per sample. Total RNA, at least 6 micrograms per sample, was extracted from PBMCs with Trizol reagent. The percentages of naive CD45RAhigh/CD27high T cells were determined by flow cytometry on a PBMC aliquot from every donor. Points the paper makes about the study in general: The long-lived group showed more naive CD4+ T cells, fewer expanded clones and increased TCR diversity than the aged group, suggesting age selection. Because donor CMV infection status was unknown, age-related changes in expanded clonotypes were potentially confounded. Because profiling used bulk unsorted PBMCs, naive and antigen-experienced compartments could not be compared conclusively. A strong correlation was found between observed TCR beta diversity and the percentage of naive T cells measured by flow cytometry. Observed TCR beta diversity per million T cells fell roughly linearly with age, and a significant reduction was already apparent by age roughly 40. Estimates of total diversity based on one million sequenced T cells were considered lower bounds and underestimates.

Sequencing was done on a sample of blood. The rearranged chain carries TRBV9 and TRBJ2-1; 9 nucleotides in the junction match TRBD1. The receptor was derived from a woman younger than 30 in good health. CDR3 loop: CASSVETGGNYNEQFF. The sequenced DNA is TGTGCCAGCAGCGTAGAGACAGGGGGGAACTACAATGAGCAGTTCTTC.